Detailed here is one T cell receptor (beta chain). Antigen: not known. With a J-beta primer mix and a sample-barcoded 5' primer, a second PCR ran about 7 to 11 cycles. Sequencing yielded, for each sample, at least 3 million paired-end reads carrying CDR3. TCRdb processed the 5' RACE reads anew with MiXCR; each CDR3 protein has one entry. The repertoire includes 800,000 to 950,000 distinct CDR3 sequences, approximately 35% of them detected once, and over 10% sits in the top ten. Peripheral blood samples of 9 to 10 milliliters were drawn from each donor. This CDR3 spans 15 amino acids. Trimming took 6 bases from V and 8 from J; bases not matched to a gene: 5. The V gene's germline CDR1 is LGHNT and CDR2 FRNRAP. This entry is derived from a study of blood T cells in healthy people across ages. Study-wide results and limits: Naive T cell percentage strongly correlated with TCR beta diversity. There were more naive CD4+ cells and higher diversity in long-lived donors than in aged donors.

The sample comprised blood. The sequence came from a man aged 18 to 29 in good health. V is TRBV12-5 and J is TRBJ2-1, with 15 bases that match TRBD2. The CDR3 reads CASGTGLAGGHEQFF. The CDR3 region has the DNA TGTGCTAGTGGGACGGGACTAGCGGGGGGCCATGAGCAGTTCTTC. The whole variable domain, filled in from reference TRBV12-5 and TRBJ2-1, reads DARVTQTPRHKVTEMGQEVTMRCQPILGHNTVFWYRQTMMQGLELLAYFRNRAPLDDSGMPKDRFSAEMPDATLATLKIQPSEPRDSAVYFCASGTGLAGGHEQFFGPGTRLTVL.